This T cell receptor (beta chain) was retrieved from a study of CXCR3-negative and CXCR3-positive naive CD8 T cells. General study results and limits: Comparably high diversity marked both naive subsets, whereas memory CD8+ cells had much lower diversity. The TRB CDR3s that CXCR3-positive naive cells carried were more hydrophobic than those of CXCR3-negative naive cells.

The CDR3 has 19 amino acids. In preparing the TRB cDNA libraries, 5' RACE with UMI labels was used. Each CDR3 protein gets one entry in TCRdb, which reprocessed the 5' RACE reads and gives no DNA. The listing records some 140,000 distinct CDR3 sequences. A word on this clonotype: What it binds is unknown.

The V call is TRBV12-3 or TRBV12-4, the J call TRBJ2-5; as DNA is missing, the TRBD2 call by TCRdb cannot be tested. The TCR originated in a human donor in good health. Some clones in this sample may be carry-over from other donors' samples. The sample consisted of naive CXCR3+ CD8+ T cells from blood. Documented subset: CD45RO-CCR7+CD27+CD95- naive CD8+ T cells expressing CXCR3 (TNR3+). The CDR3: CASSFPSDRASGGQETQYF.